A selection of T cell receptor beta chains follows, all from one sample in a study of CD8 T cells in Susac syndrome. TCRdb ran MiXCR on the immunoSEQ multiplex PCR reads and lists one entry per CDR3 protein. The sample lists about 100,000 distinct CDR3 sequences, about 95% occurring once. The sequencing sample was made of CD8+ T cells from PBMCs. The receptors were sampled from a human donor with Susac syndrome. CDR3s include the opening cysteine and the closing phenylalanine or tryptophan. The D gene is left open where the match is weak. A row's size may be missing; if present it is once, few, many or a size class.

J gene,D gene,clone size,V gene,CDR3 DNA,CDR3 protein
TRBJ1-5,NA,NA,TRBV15,TGTGCCACCAGCAGAGAGGGGGCAACTAATCAGCCCCAGCATTTT,CATSREGATNQPQHF
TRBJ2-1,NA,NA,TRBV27,TGTGCCAGCAGTCCCAGACCCCTTGGAAAAGCGCAGTTCTTC,CASSPRPLGKAQFF
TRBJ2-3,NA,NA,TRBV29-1,TGCAGCGTTGATATAGGGATAGATACGCAGTATTTT,CSVDIGIDTQYF
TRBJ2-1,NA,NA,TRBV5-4,TGTGCCAGCAGCTTTGGCCCCAATGAGCAGTTCTTC,CASSFGPNEQFF
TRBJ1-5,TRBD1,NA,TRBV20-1,TGCAGTGCTAGGCCGGGACAGGGAGGGGGAAGCAATCAGCCCCAGCATTTT,CSARPGQGGGSNQPQHF
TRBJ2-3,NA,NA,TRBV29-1,TGCAGCGTTGAAAATCTGGAAGGGTTCACAGATACGCAGTATTTT,CSVENLEGFTDTQYF
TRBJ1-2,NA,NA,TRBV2,TGTGCCAGCAGGGACGGCTACACCTTC,CASRDGYTF
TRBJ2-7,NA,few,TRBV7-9,TGTGCCAGCAGCGCCGGATCGAACGAGCAGTACTTC,CASSAGSNEQYF
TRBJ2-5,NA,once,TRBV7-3,TGTGCCAGCAGCTTAGGATTCGGAGAAGAGACCCAGTACTTC,CASSLGFGEETQYF
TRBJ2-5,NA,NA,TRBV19,TGTGCCAGTAGTGAGGATGTGGAAGAGACCCAGTACTTC,CASSEDVEETQYF
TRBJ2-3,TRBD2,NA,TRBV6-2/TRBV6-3,TGTGCCGCCGGCAACGGCGGGGGGGCAGATACGCAGTATTTT,CAAGNGGGADTQYF
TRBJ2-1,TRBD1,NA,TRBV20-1,TGCAGTGCTACCGACAGGGGGGGCTCCTACAATGAGCAGTTCTTC,CSATDRGGSYNEQFF
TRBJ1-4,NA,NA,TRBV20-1,TGCAGTGCTAGAGGACGCGGTAATGAAAAACTGTTTTTT,CSARGRGNEKLFF
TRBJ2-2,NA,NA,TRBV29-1,TGCAGCGTTAACCCTGGAGGAGGCGGGGAGCTGTTTTTT,CSVNPGGGGELFF
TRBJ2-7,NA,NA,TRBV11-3,TGTGCCAGCAGCTCTACCTCACTAGACGAGCAGTACTTC,CASSSTSLDEQYF
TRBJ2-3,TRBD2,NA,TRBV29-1,TGCAGCGCAGGCGGGGGGCCACATGACACAGATACGCAGTATTTT,CSAGGGPHDTDTQYF
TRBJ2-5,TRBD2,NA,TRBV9,TGTGCCAGCAGCGACAGCGGGAGGGCCGACGAGACCCAGTACTTC,CASSDSGRADETQYF
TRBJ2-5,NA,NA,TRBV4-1,TGCGCCAGCAGCTCCAATGCCGGGACGGTCCAAGAGACCCAGTACTTC,CASSSNAGTVQETQYF
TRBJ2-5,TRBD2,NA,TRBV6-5,TGTGCCAGCAGTTACTCCCTGGGGGGGAGCGGAGAGACCCAGTACTTC,CASSYSLGGSGETQYF
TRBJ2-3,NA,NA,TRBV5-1,TGCGCCAGCAGCCTGGACACCGCTAGCACAGATACGCAGTATTTT,CASSLDTASTDTQYF
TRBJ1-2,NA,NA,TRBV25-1,TGTGCCAGCAGTGAAGCCCAGACAGGATCTGGCTACACCTTC,CASSEAQTGSGYTF
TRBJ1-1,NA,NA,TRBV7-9,TGTGCCAGCAGCGGGGACCCCGTACCTGAAGCTTTCTTT,CASSGDPVPEAFF
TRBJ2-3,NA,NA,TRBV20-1,TGCAGTGCTAGACCCCCCTTCGACGGGGCAGATACGCAGTATTTT,CSARPPFDGADTQYF
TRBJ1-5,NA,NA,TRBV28,TGTGCCAGCAGTTTATTAGTTAATCAGCCCCAGCATTTT,CASSLLVNQPQHF
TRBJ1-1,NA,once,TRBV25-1,TGTGCCAGCAGTGCAACAGGCCGGACTGAAGCTTTCTTT,CASSATGRTEAFF
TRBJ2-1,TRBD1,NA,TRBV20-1,TGCAGTGAACCGGGACAGGGGGCCAATGAGCAGTTCTTC,CSEPGQGANEQFF
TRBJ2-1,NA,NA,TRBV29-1,TGCAGCGTTGGCTGGGGGCGGGACTCCTACAATGAGCAGTTCTTC,CSVGWGRDSYNEQFF
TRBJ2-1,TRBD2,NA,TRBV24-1,TGTGCCACCAGTGATCTCGGACTAGCAGGGTCCTACAATGAGCAGTTCTTC,CATSDLGLAGSYNEQFF
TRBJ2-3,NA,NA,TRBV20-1,TGCAGTGCTACACCGGGGCCCACAGATACGCAGTATTTT,CSATPGPTDTQYF
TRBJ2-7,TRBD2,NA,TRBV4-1,TGCGCCAGCAGCCAAGGAGGAGGGCTAGCGGGGTCCGAGCAGTACTTC,CASSQGGGLAGSEQYF
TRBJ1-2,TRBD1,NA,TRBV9,TGTGCCAGCAGCGAGGGCCCGGGACAGAACGTCTATGGCTACACCTTC,CASSEGPGQNVYGYTF
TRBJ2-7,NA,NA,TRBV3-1,TGTGCCAGCAAAAGTACCAGCGGCAGGGGCGAGCAGTACTTC,CASKSTSGRGEQYF
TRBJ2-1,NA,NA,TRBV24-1,TGTGCCACCAGTGCGGACGCTGAGTATGAGCAGTTCTTC,CATSADAEYEQFF
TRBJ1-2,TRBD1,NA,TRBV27,TGTGCCAGCAGTCCCCTAGGACAGGGATATGGCTACACCTTC,CASSPLGQGYGYTF
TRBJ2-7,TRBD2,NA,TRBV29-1,TGCAGCGTCAGAAAAAACGGACTAGCGGTGGAGCAGTACTTC,CSVRKNGLAVEQYF
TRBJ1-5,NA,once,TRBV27,TGTGCCAGCAGTTTCATGGGGGACGGCAATCAGCCCCAGCATTTT,CASSFMGDGNQPQHF
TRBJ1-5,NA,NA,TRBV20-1,TGCAGTGCTAAGCCCTATAGCAATCAGCCCCAGCATTTT,CSAKPYSNQPQHF
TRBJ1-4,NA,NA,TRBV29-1,TGCAGCGCCTCCCACATAGCTGAAAAACTGTTTTTT,CSASHIAEKLFF
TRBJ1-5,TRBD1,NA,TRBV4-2,TGTGCCAGCAGCCTCTCGGACAGGCGCGGTCAGCCCCAGCATTTT,CASSLSDRRGQPQHF
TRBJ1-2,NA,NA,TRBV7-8,TGTGCCAGCAGCTCCCAGGGTTGGGATGGCTACACCTTC,CASSSQGWDGYTF
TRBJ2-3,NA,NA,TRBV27,TGTGCCAGCAGTTTATCGGACCTCACAGATACGCAGTATTTT,CASSLSDLTDTQYF
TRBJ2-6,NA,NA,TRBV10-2,TGCGCCAGCAGTGCCGAGAGCTCTGGGGCCAACGTCCTGACTTTC,CASSAESSGANVLTF
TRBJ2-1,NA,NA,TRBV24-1,TGTGCCACCAGTGATCCCCGTGGGGGAGAGGACAATGAGCAGTTCTTC,CATSDPRGGEDNEQFF
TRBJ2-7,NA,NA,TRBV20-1,TGCAGTGCTAGGAGTGAACGAGGCTACGAGCAGTACTTC,CSARSERGYEQYF
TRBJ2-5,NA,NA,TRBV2,TGTGCCAGCACGAGGACACTCCAAGAGACCCAGTACTTC,CASTRTLQETQYF
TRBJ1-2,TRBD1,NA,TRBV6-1,TGTGCCAGCAGCCGCCTAGGACAGGGGGCGCGGGGCTATGGCTACACCTTC,CASSRLGQGARGYGYTF
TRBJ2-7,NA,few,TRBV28,TGTGCCAGCAGTTCGGGACAAGGGGCCTACGAGCAGTACTTC,CASSSGQGAYEQYF
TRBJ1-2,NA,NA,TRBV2,TGTGCCAGCAGTCCCACAGGGAGCTATGGCTACACCTTC,CASSPTGSYGYTF
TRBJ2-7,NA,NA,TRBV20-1,TGCAGTGCTGGTCGGGACTCCTCGAGATACGAGCAGTACTTC,CSAGRDSSRYEQYF
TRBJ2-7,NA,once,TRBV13,TGTGCCAGCAGCTTAGCGGAATCCTCCTACGAGCAGTACTTC,CASSLAESSYEQYF